The subject of this entry is one T cell receptor beta chain. The antigen is not known. A read error may explain this, as a much larger clone is one base away. The record originates from a study of human T cells and chemical hapten exposure. The time point denotes: pre-sensitization, week 0. The sample's treatment: therapeutic diphenylcyclopropenone sensitization with weekly scalp DPC. Study findings and constraints: There were significantly more large CDR3 similarity clusters among expanded TCRs than among controls.

TCRdb passed the RACE reads through MiXCR, listing each CDR3 protein once. This sample has 60,000 to 75,000 distinct CDR3 sequences, with 6.5% to 8.5% found just once. The input for sequencing was whole blood, taken in connection with sensitization to the hapten diphenylcyclopropenone (DPC). This receptor was taken from a woman in her 30s with alopecia areata. Some clones in this sample may be carry-over from other donors' samples.

In nucleotides, the CDR3 is TGCGCCAGCGGCTGGGGGGCCAATGAGCAGTTCTTC. It specifies CASGWGANEQFF. The chain carries TRBV5-1 and TRBJ2-1, with D perhaps being TRBD1 or TRBD2 (6 bases each). From germline, CDR1 is SGHRS and CDR2 YFSETQ. The CDR3 is made up of 12 amino acids. V dropped 7 bases and J dropped 6 bases, with 11 bases sitting between them.